These 28 T cell receptor beta chains originate from one sample sequenced in a study of OX40 agonist ivuxolimab in advanced cancers. The assay was immunoSEQ multiplex PCR, and TCRdb's table has in-frame clones only and misses some. The sample has roughly 82,000 clones; more than 70% are singletons. This specimen consisted of CD4+ or CD8+ T cells sorted from blood, obtained in a trial of the OX40 agonist ivuxolimab. These receptors all come from an adult with an advanced solid tumor such as melanoma, head and neck, liver or kidney cancer.

The chain is built from TRBV7-2 and TRBJ2-5, with a weak D call TRBD2 (5 bases). V lost 5 bases, J lost 7 bases, and 14 bases lay in between. The germline CDR1 and CDR2 sequences are SGHTA and FQGNSA. This CDR3 region has 13 residues. CDR3 in amino acids: CASSLDHEGTQYF. The CDR3 DNA reads as TGTGCCAGCAGCCTAGACCACGAGGGGACCCAGTACTTC.

V usage is TRBV5-7 and J usage is TRBJ1-1, with a tentative D call TRBD1 (6 bases). TRBV5-7 counts as an open reading frame of uncertain function. The CDR3 runs to 14 residues. V lost 5 bases, J lost 3 bases, and 14 bases lay in between. DNA of the CDR3: TGTGCCAGCAGACCAACAGGGATGGACACTGAAGCTTTCTTT. It translates to CASRPTGMDTEAFF.

In nucleotides, the CDR3 is TGTGCCAGCAGTTCCCTTGGGGCAGGGGACTATGGCTACACCTTC. Its translation: CASSSLGAGDYGYTF. V usage is TRBV6-5 and J usage is TRBJ1-2, with D possibly being TRBD1 (6 bases). Between the trimmed V and J ends, which lost 4 bases and 3 bases, there was a span of 15 bases. From germline, CDR1 is MNHEY and CDR2 SVGAGI. The CDR3 spans 15 residues.

This chain connects TRBV6-5 to TRBJ1-2, with D unclear. CDR3 length equals 16 residues. With 0 bases removed from V and 5 bases from J, the gap between germline ends came to 16 bases. From germline, CDR1 is MNHEY and CDR2 SVGAGI. Written as DNA, the CDR3 is TGTGCCAGCAGTTACTCCGGGGTTTTAGGGTTATATGGCTACACCTTC. Translating gives CASSYSGVLGLYGYTF.

The sample holds a few counts of this clone. The chain employs TRBV5-4 and TRBJ2-3, with unresolved D. This CDR3 has 12 amino acids. The V end was cut by 3 bases, the J end by 2 bases, with 4 bases between. Germline V gene sequence: CDR1 SGHNT, CDR2 YYREEE (reference sequence). CDR3 nucleotides: TGTGCCAGCAGCTCTATCACAGATACGCAGTATTTT. It encodes CASSSITDTQYF.

J is TRBJ2-7 and V is TRBV7-3; D may be TRBD1 (6 bases). CDR1 and CDR2 from the germline V gene are SGHTA and FQGTGA. Trimming took 1 base from V and 3 from J, leaving 10 bases between them. The CDR3 consists of 14 residues. Here the CDR3 reads CASSLRGGNYEQYF. The CDR3 coding sequence is TGTGCCAGCAGCTTAAGAGGGGGTAACTACGAGCAGTACTTC.

This rearrangement joins TRBV11-1 to TRBJ2-5, with 10 bases identical to TRBD2. Trimming removed 5 bases from V and 5 bases from J; junction bases left unmatched: 8. Germline V gene sequence: CDR1 SGHAT, CDR2 FQDESV (reference sequence). The length of the CDR3 is 15 residues. Here the CDR3 reads CASSPSLAGVETQYF. As DNA, the CDR3 is TGTGCCAGCAGCCCCTCTCTAGCGGGAGTGGAGACCCAGTACTTC.

V and J are TRBV5-1 and TRBJ2-5, with D tentatively TRBD1 (6 bases). Deletions cut 2 bases from V and 3 bases from J, with 11 bases between. Looked up from germline, CDR1 is SGHRS and CDR2 is YFSETQ. The CDR3 is 14 amino acids. DNA for the CDR3: TGCGCCAGCAGCTTCGACAGGCCCAAAGAGACCCAGTACTTC. It yields the protein CASSFDRPKETQYF.

The V and J genes are TRBV14 and TRBJ2-1; D may be TRBD1 (6 bases). Germline CDR1 is SGHDN and CDR2 is FVKESK. The CDR3 covers 17 residues. V shed 2 bases and J shed 0 bases, with 14 bases lying between them. For the CDR3, the DNA is TGTGCCAGCAGCCAAAAATCCTGGGGGCGCTCCTACAATGAGCAGTTCTTC. Translation gives CASSQKSWGRSYNEQFF.

This chain links TRBV2 with TRBJ2-3, with 8 bases aligning to TRBD1. The CDR3 covers 15 residues. J lost 1 base, V lost 6 bases, and 6 bases had no gene match. CDR1 and CDR2 from the germline V gene are SNHLY and FYNNEI. Here the CDR3 reads CASSPDRVGTDTQYF. The CDR3 nucleotides read TGTGCCAGCAGCCCGGACAGGGTAGGCACAGATACGCAGTATTTT.

This chain links TRBV2 with TRBJ1-3; D not resolved. CDR1 is SNHLY, CDR2 FYNNEI, per germline. Trimming stripped 1 base from V and 8 bases from J, with 3 bases between. The CDR3 sequence is 11 residues long. The CDR3, as DNA: TGTGCCAGCAGTGAAGGATACACCATATATTTT. Translation: CASSEGYTIYF.

The chain links TRBV10-2 to TRBJ2-7, with D possibly matching TRBD1 (6 bases). V dropped 0 bases and J dropped 2 bases, with 8 bases sitting between them. CDR3 length: 14 residues. Germline CDR1 reads WSHSY; CDR2 reads SAAADI. The CDR3 bases are TGCGCCAGCAGTGAGTCTGGACAGACCTACGAGCAGTACTTC. Its translation: CASSESGQTYEQYF.

The rearrangement uses TRBV7-2 and TRBJ1-1; D gene uncertain. In germline, CDR1 is SGHTA, CDR2 FQGNSA. V shed 2 bases and J shed 1 base, with 8 bases lying between them. The CDR3 is 14 amino acids. CDR3 residues: CASSLSAQNTEAFF. For the CDR3, the DNA is TGTGCCAGCAGCTTAAGTGCACAGAACACTGAAGCTTTCTTT.

The gene calls are TRBV23-1 and TRBJ1-4, with TRBD1 identical over 7 bases. TRBV23-1 is identified as an open reading frame with a role that is uncertain. This CDR3 is 19 amino acids long. Trimming cost V 7 bases and J 1 base; bases outside gene matches: 18. CDR3 loop: CASIPGGSGVSGTNEKLFF. The CDR3 region has the DNA TGCGCCAGCATCCCAGGGGGGTCGGGGGTGTCCGGAACTAATGAAAAACTGTTTTTT.

The V and J genes are TRBV4-2 and TRBJ1-1, with unresolved D. The V gene's germline CDR1 is LGHNA and CDR2 YNFKEQ. This CDR3 is 16 amino acids long. The V end was cut by 0 bases, the J end by 1 base, with 12 bases between. The CDR3 protein is CASSQDIGTTNTEAFF. The CDR3 bases are TGTGCCAGCAGCCAAGACATCGGAACGACGAACACTGAAGCTTTCTTT.

Details on this clone: One end of the junction is discordant with germline, which a read error may explain. The chain couples TRBV15 to TRBJ1-1; D uncertain. The CDR3 runs to 12 residues. The V gene's germline CDR1 is LNHNV and CDR2 YYDKDF (reference sequence). The chain's CDR3 is CATSRETSEAFF. CDR3 bases: TGTGCCACCAGCCGAGAGACATCCGAAGCTTTCTTT.

The rearrangement uses TRBV28 and TRBJ2-1, with a possible D match to TRBD2 (7 bases). This CDR3 spans 16 amino acids. The V end was cut by 7 bases, the J end by 4 bases, with 20 bases between. CDR1 is MDHEN, CDR2 SYDVKM, per germline. The CDR3 loop reads CASILGGPGGYNEQFF. CDR3 nucleotides: TGTGCCAGCATCCTAGGGGGGCCCGGGGGGTACAATGAGCAGTTCTTC.

In DNA, the CDR3 is TGTGCCAGTAGTATTGATGCCCGGTTCCAAGAGACCCAGTACTTC. It yields the protein CASSIDARFQETQYF. This chain connects TRBV19 to TRBJ2-5; D is ambiguous. The V gene lost 3 bases and the J gene lost 1 base, with 12 bases spanning the gap. Germline-derived CDR1 and CDR2 are LNHDA and SQIVND (reference sequence). This CDR3 spans 15 amino acids.

The J gene is TRBJ2-1, the V gene TRBV7-2; tentative D call: TRBD2 (5 bases). Germline assignment: CDR1 SGHTA and CDR2 FQGNSA. Trimming cost V 7 bases and J 1 base, with 14 bases left between them. The CDR3 has 15 amino acids. As DNA, the CDR3 is TGTGCCAGCACCGAGAGAGGGCTATCCTACAATGAGCAGTTCTTC. The encoded protein is CASTERGLSYNEQFF. Drawing the rest from reference TRBV7-2 and TRBJ2-1, the complete variable domain is GAGVSQSPSNKVTEKGKDVELRCDPISGHTALYWYRQSLGQGLEFLIYFQGNSAPDKSGLPSDRFSAERTGGSVSTLTIQRTQQEDSAVYLCASTERGLSYNEQFFGPGTRLTVL.

The gene calls are TRBV2 and TRBJ2-5; TRBD1 might be the D (6 bases). The germline CDR1 and CDR2 sequences are SNHLY and FYNNEI. V shed 6 bases and J shed 1 base, with 9 bases lying between them. This CDR3 is built from 13 residues. The CDR3 DNA reads TGTGCCAGCAGGGGGGCCTCCCAAGAGACCCAGTACTTC. Protein: CASRGASQETQYF.

This sequence joins TRBV5-6 and TRBJ2-7, with D possibly TRBD1 on 5 matching bases. Trimming took off 0 bases at V and 5 bases at J, with 18 bases between the two ends. The germline CDR1 and CDR2 sequences are SGHDT and YYEEEE. The CDR3 runs to 16 residues. CDR3 sequence: CASSLGLPARGNEQYF. DNA for the CDR3: TGTGCCAGCAGCTTGGGATTGCCTGCTAGGGGCAACGAGCAGTACTTC.

This clone was observed a handful of times. The chain is built from TRBV6-4 and TRBJ2-1; 10 bases fit TRBD2. The junction had 1 base not matched to a gene; V was cut back by 2 bases and J by 3 bases. The CDR3 sequence is 15 residues long. CDR1 is MRHNA, CDR2 SNTAGT, per germline. In DNA, the CDR3 is TGTGCCAGCAGTGACGGACTAGCGGACTACAATGAGCAGTTCTTC. Translation gives CASSDGLADYNEQFF.

The V and J genes are TRBV6-5 and TRBJ1-4, with 12 bases aligning to TRBD1. CDR3 length: 16 residues. J gave up 6 bases and V 4 bases, and 6 bases lay outside the gene matches. Looked up from germline, CDR1 is MNHEY and CDR2 is SVGAGI. The CDR3, as DNA: TGTGCCAGCAGTTCGAGGGACAGGGGGCAGTATGAAAAACTGTTTTTT. Its translation is CASSSRDRGQYEKLFF.

This clone was seen a single time. This sequence joins TRBV7-8 and TRBJ2-5, with 13 bases that match TRBD2. V trimming: 6 bases; J trimming: 10 bases; junction bases outside the gene matches: 8. The CDR3 consists of 14 residues. Germline CDR1 reads SGHVS; CDR2 reads FQNEAQ. CDR3 in DNA: TGTGCCAGCAGTGAACTAGCGGGGGGGCCTCACCAGTACTTC. This codes for CASSELAGGPHQYF.

This chain connects TRBV9 to TRBJ1-6, with D possibly TRBD1 on 5 matching bases. Germline V gene sequence: CDR1 SGDLS, CDR2 YYNGEE. V was shortened by 0 bases and J by 7 bases, with 11 bases between the two germline ends. The CDR3 is 15 residues long. The CDR3 coding sequence is TGTGCCAGCAGCGTAGGGAGGGGTGTGAATTCACCCCTCCACTTT. It encodes CASSVGRGVNSPLHF.

The chain has TRBV6-5 and TRBJ1-3; possibly TRBD1 for D (5 bases). V lost 6 bases and J 4 bases, leaving 10 bases between the germline ends. Germline V CDR1 and CDR2: MNHEY, SVGAGI. This CDR3 comprises 13 residues. The CDR3 sequence is CASRQGGGNTIYF. CDR3 DNA: TGTGCCAGCAGGCAGGGAGGAGGAAACACCATATATTTT.

The chain uses TRBV2 and TRBJ2-5, with 8 bases that match TRBD1. Germline V CDR1 and CDR2: SNHLY, FYNNEI. The CDR3 has 15 residues. The V gene end was trimmed by 8 bases and the J gene end by 4 bases; junction bases not matched to a gene: 12. For the CDR3, the DNA is TGTGCCAGCGAAGACAGGGGCGACAGGGGAGAGACCCAGTACTTC. Translated, it gives CASEDRGDRGETQYF.

The genes are TRBV2 and TRBJ1-4; D is perhaps TRBD1 (5 bases). This CDR3 is 15 amino acids long. The V end was cut by 7 bases, the J end by 3 bases, with 15 bases between. Germline V gene sequence: CDR1 SNHLY, CDR2 FYNNEI. CDR3 sequence reads: CASNSQGPSNEKLFF. CDR3 nucleotide sequence: TGTGCCAGCAACTCCCAGGGACCATCTAATGAAAAACTGTTTTTT.